This TCR beta chain emerged from a study of blood T cell repertoires in COVID-19. Study-level information: COVID-19 samples collected from the United States, Italy and Spain covered acute and convalescent phases. T cells, B-cell-depleted T cells, or PBMCs supplied cDNA or gDNA.

Germline V gene sequence: CDR1 KGHSH, CDR2 LQKENI. V was trimmed by 3 bases and J by 0 bases, leaving 5 bases between them. The CDR3 totals 14 residues. Original methodology: For nucleated cells, counts were estimated from reference gene primer amplification. Repertoires were generated with immunoSEQ multiplex PCR, while TCRdb's copy carries only in-frame clones and drops some. V, J and clone size were drawn from that table, and D and trimming were deduced from the DNA. Of over 250,000 clones listed, 80% to 90% are singletons. On this clone itself: Other DNA sequences within the sample encode an identical CDR3.

This receptor was taken from a woman between 70 and 85 years old with acute or convalescent COVID-19. The chain employs TRBV18 and TRBJ1-4; D unresolved. The specimen was peripheral blood. CDR3 protein: CASSPRATNEKLFF. In DNA, the CDR3 is TGTGCCAGCTCACCCCGTGCAACTAATGAAAAACTGTTTTTT. The complete variable domain, with remaining parts taken from reference TRBV18 and TRBJ1-4, reads NAGVMQNPRHLVRRRGQEARLRCSPMKGHSHVYWYRQLPEEGLKFMVYLQKENIIDESGMPKERFSAEFPKEGPSILRIQQVVRGDSAAYFCASSPRATNEKLFFGSGTQLSVL.